This TCR beta chain was captured in a study of Ad26.COV2.S vaccination and SARS-CoV-2 variants. Study-wide results and limits: Reports say spike-specific CD8+ and CD4+ T cell responses covered substantial breadth after vaccination.

Indicated treatment: 15 to 20 received Ad26.COV2.S at low or high dose, single or two shots; several received placebo; per-sample allocation not given. Following the first vaccine or placebo injection, samples were taken on day 63. The CDR3 is 13 residues long. CDR1 and CDR2 (germline): LNHDA, SQIVND (reference sequence). V was cut by 2 bases and J by 3 bases, with 7 bases left in between. The repertoire was sequenced with immunoSEQ multiplex PCR; TCRdb's copy has only in-frame clones and lacks some. Of roughly 700,000 clones listed, around 90% are singletons. This clone appeared once. The antigen remains undetermined. The identical CDR3 is also encoded by other nucleotide sequences in the sample.

The source of this sequence is a person aged 18-65 years who received the Ad26.COV2.S COVID-19 vaccine or a placebo. The input for sequencing was peripheral blood, taken in a trial of Ad26.COV2.S vaccine versus placebo. The chain joins TRBV19 to TRBJ1-1; D call uncertain. The chain's CDR3 is CASSIRGDTEAFF. In DNA form, the CDR3 reads TGTGCCAGTAGTATACGTGGGGACACTGAAGCTTTCTTT.